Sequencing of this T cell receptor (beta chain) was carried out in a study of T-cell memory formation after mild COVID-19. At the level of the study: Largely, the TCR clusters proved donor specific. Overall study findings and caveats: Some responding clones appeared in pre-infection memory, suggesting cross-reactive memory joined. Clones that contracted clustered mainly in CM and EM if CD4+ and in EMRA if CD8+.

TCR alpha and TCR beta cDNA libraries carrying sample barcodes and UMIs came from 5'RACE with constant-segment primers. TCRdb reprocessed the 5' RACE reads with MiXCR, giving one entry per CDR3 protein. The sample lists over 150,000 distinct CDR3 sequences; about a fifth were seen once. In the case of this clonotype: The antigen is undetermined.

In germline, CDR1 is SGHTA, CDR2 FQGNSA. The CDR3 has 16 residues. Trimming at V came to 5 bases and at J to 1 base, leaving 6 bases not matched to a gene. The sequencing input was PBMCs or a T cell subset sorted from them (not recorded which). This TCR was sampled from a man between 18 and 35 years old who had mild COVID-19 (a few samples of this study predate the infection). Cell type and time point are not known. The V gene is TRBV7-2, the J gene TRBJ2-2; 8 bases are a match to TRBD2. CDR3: CASSAAGTRNTGELFF. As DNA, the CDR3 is TGTGCCAGCAGCGCCGCCGGGACTAGGAACACCGGGGAGCTGTTTTTT. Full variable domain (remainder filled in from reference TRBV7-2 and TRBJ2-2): GAGVSQSPSNKVTEKGKDVELRCDPISGHTALYWYRQSLGQGLEFLIYFQGNSAPDKSGLPSDRFSAERTGGSVSTLTIQRTQQEDSAVYLCASSAAGTRNTGELFFGEGSRLTVL.